One sample yielded the 31 T cell receptor beta chains listed below, sequenced in a study of STAT3 mutations in large granular lymphocyte leukemia. Study results and caveats: Every T-LGLL patient had at least one immunodominant TCRbeta clonotype.

These receptors are not linked to any known antigen. Some clones are missing from TCRdb's copy, which holds only in-frame ones; the method was immunoSEQ multiplex PCR. The data show 15,000 to 17,000 clones, around 90% seen once. What was sequenced was peripheral blood mononuclear cells. The receptors shown here come from a woman aged 45-65 years with T-cell large granular lymphocyte leukemia. Some clones in this sample may be carry-over from other donors' samples.

The sample holds one count of this clone. This chain uses TRBV6-5 with TRBJ1-1; 7 nucleotides agree with TRBD1. The germline gives CDR1 MNHEY, CDR2 SVGAGI. With V trimmed by 11 bases and J by 9 bases, 9 bases remained unmatched. The CDR3 consists of 11 residues. CDR3 coding DNA: TGTGCCTCATCGGACAGGATGAAAGCTTTCTTT. Its protein is CASSDRMKAFF.

As regards this clone: Other DNA sequences in the sample encode the same CDR3. V usage is TRBV5-1 and J usage is TRBJ2-7; D possibly uses TRBD1 or TRBD2 (5 bases each). CDR3 length: 14 amino acids. The V end was cut by 2 bases, the J end by 0 bases, with 9 bases between. CDR1 and CDR2 from the germline V gene are SGHRS and YFSETQ. CDR3 protein: CASSFSGSSYEQYF. The CDR3 DNA reads as TGCGCCAGCAGCTTCTCAGGGAGCTCCTACGAGCAGTACTTC.

The gene calls are TRBV18 and TRBJ1-1; D is ambiguous. The CDR3 contains 13 residues. Germline V gene sequence: CDR1 KGHSH, CDR2 LQKENI. V lost 2 bases and J lost 5, with 9 bases in between. The CDR3 loop reads CASSPTRMTEAFF. The DNA of the CDR3 is TGTGCCAGCTCACCAACCCGGATGACTGAAGCTTTCTTT.

The rearrangement links TRBV18 to TRBJ2-2; D unresolved. Trimming cost V 6 bases and J 0 bases, with 11 bases left between them. The CDR3 totals 15 residues. Per the germline V gene, CDR1 is KGHSH and CDR2 is LQKENI. Written as DNA, the CDR3 is TGTGCCAGCTCCTGGACCGTCACGAACACCGGGGAGCTGTTTTTT. This translates into CASSWTVTNTGELFF.

The V gene is TRBV29-1, the J gene TRBJ2-2; tentatively, D is TRBD2 (6 bases). Germline loops: CDR1 SQVTM, CDR2 ANQGSEA. Trimming took 4 bases from V and 6 from J, leaving 15 bases between them. The CDR3 spans 14 residues. CDR3: CSVARRGWSGELFF. The CDR3 DNA is TGCAGCGTTGCCCGCCGGGGGTGGTCCGGGGAGCTGTTTTTT.

The J gene is TRBJ1-5, the V gene TRBV19, with D possibly being TRBD1 (6 bases). The germline V gene encodes CDR1 LNHDA and CDR2 SQIVND (reference sequence). The V end lost 6 bases, the J end lost 5 bases, and 20 bases lay between the germline ends. This CDR3 is 16 amino acids long. CDR3 coding DNA: TGTGCCAGTAGCCCCCGGTCGGGACACAGGGATCAGCCCCAGCATTTT. Translation: CASSPRSGHRDQPQHF.

This chain connects TRBV5-8 to TRBJ2-1; 9 bases match TRBD2. Losses at the gene ends were 4 bases for V and 7 bases for J; bases not matched to a gene: 12. This CDR3 region has 16 residues. Germline assignment: CDR1 SGHTS and CDR2 YDEGEE. The CDR3 DNA reads as TGTGCCAGCAGCCCGGGGGACGGGACTAGCAAAAATGAGCAGTTCTTC. It yields the protein CASSPGDGTSKNEQFF.

The rearrangement joins TRBV2 to TRBJ2-3; 14 bases align to TRBD2. The CDR3 contains 18 residues. Losses at the gene ends were 6 bases for V and 0 bases for J; bases not matched to a gene: 8. CDR1 and CDR2 (germline): SNHLY, FYNNEI. This CDR3 reads CASRGGLAGGRSTDTQYF. CDR3 coding DNA: TGTGCCAGCAGGGGCGGACTAGCGGGAGGCCGGAGCACAGATACGCAGTATTTT.

The gene calls are TRBV7-9 and TRBJ2-5, with 11 positions matching TRBD2. The germline V gene has CDR1 SEHNR and CDR2 FQNEAQ (reference sequence). This CDR3 spans 17 amino acids. The trim removed 1 base at V and 2 bases at J, leaving 6 bases unmatched. CDR3 residues: CASSLVGVAGGQETQYF. The DNA of the CDR3 is TGTGCCAGCAGCTTAGTCGGAGTAGCGGGAGGGCAAGAGACCCAGTACTTC.

This rearrangement joins TRBV18 to TRBJ2-7; D may be TRBD1 (5 bases). CDR1 and CDR2 (germline): KGHSH, LQKENI. The CDR3 contains 14 residues. Trimming left V 0 bases short and J 2 bases short, with 8 bases between. CDR3 loop: CASSPPDRTYEQYF. CDR3 bases: TGTGCCAGCTCACCACCAGACAGAACCTACGAGCAGTACTTC.

The rearrangement links TRBV4-1 to TRBJ2-1, with TRBD2 matching 15 bases. This CDR3 comprises 16 residues. The V gene's germline CDR1 is MGHRA and CDR2 YSYEKL. The junction had 4 bases not matched to a gene; V was cut back by 4 bases and J by 6 bases. The CDR3 is CASSPGLAGGSNEQFF. The CDR3 DNA follows: TGCGCCAGCAGCCCCGGACTAGCGGGAGGGTCCAATGAGCAGTTCTTC.

In its sample, this clone was seen once. The chain has TRBV30 and TRBJ1-3, with TRBD1 matching over 8 bases. This CDR3 region has 16 residues. CDR1 GTSNPN and CDR2 SVGIG come from the germline V gene (reference sequence). After removal of 5 bases from V and 0 bases from J, the junction contained 9 bases not matched to a gene. Written as DNA, the CDR3 is TGTGCCTGGGAAAGGGGACAGGAATTCTCTGGAAACACCATATATTTT. Its protein is CAWERGQEFSGNTIYF.

V is TRBV2 and J is TRBJ1-4, with D possibly TRBD1 on 6 matching bases. From germline, CDR1 is SNHLY and CDR2 FYNNEI. The CDR3 is 15 residues long. Trimming removed 5 bases at V and 4 bases at J, with 14 bases between. The CDR3 loop reads CASSIIRGNNEKLFF. The CDR3 DNA is TGTGCCAGCAGTATAATCAGGGGAAATAATGAAAAACTGTTTTTT.

In this sample, this clone turned up once. CDR3 nucleotide sequence: TGTGCCAGCAGCTTACTGCGGACCGCGGGAGGGACAGATACGCAGTATTTT. This sequence encodes CASSLLRTAGGTDTQYF. The V and J genes are TRBV7-3 and TRBJ2-3; 9 bases map to TRBD2. CDR3 length: 17 residues. V dropped 2 bases and J dropped 3; count of bases not matched to a gene: 9. Germline V gene lookup returns CDR1 SGHTA and CDR2 FQGTGA. The variable domain in full, completed from reference TRBV7-3 and TRBJ2-3, reads GAGVSQTPSNKVTEKGKYVELRCDPISGHTALYWYRQSLGQGPEFLIYFQGTGAADDSGLPNDRFFAVRPEGSVSTLKIQRTERGDSAVYLCASSLLRTAGGTDTQYFGPGTRLTVL.

This chain joins TRBV5-4 and TRBJ2-6, with D possibly being TRBD2 (6 bases). The CDR3 extends over 17 amino acids. The germline CDR1 and CDR2 sequences are SGHNT and YYREEE (reference sequence). V was pared by 0 bases and J by 0 bases, with 10 bases between. The CDR3 loop reads CASSLGGLYSGANVLTF. CDR3 in DNA: TGTGCCAGCAGCTTGGGGGGACTCTACTCTGGGGCCAACGTCCTGACTTTC. Combining the CDR3 with reference TRBV5-4 and TRBJ2-6 gives the whole variable domain ETGVTQSPTHLIKTRGQQVTLRCSSQSGHNTVSWYQQALGQGPQFIFQYYREEENGRGNFPPRFSGLQFPNYSSELNVNALELDDSALYLCASSLGGLYSGANVLTFGAGSRLTVL.

In its sample, this clone was seen once. In DNA form, the CDR3 reads TGTGCCAGTAGGGGCCCTGCGCAGGGGAGGACTGAAGCTTTCTTT. It codes for CASRGPAQGRTEAFF. The chain has TRBV19 and TRBJ1-1, with D perhaps TRBD1 (6 bases). Trimming stripped 6 bases from V and 5 bases from J, with 19 bases between. The germline gives CDR1 LNHDA, CDR2 SQIVND (reference sequence). The CDR3 is 15 amino acids. Full variable domain (remainder filled in from reference TRBV19 and TRBJ1-1): DGGITQSPKYLFRKEGQNVTLSCEQNLNHDAMYWYRQDPGQGLRLIYYSQIVNDFQKGDIAEGYSVSREKKESFPLTVTSAQKNPTAFYLCASRGPAQGRTEAFFGQGTRLTVV.

The chain couples TRBV27 to TRBJ1-1; maybe TRBD1 (5 bases). From germline, CDR1 is MNHEY and CDR2 SMNVEV (reference sequence). This CDR3 comprises 12 residues. V gave up 2 bases and J gave up 10 bases, with 11 bases separating them. The CDR3 region is CASSLNQGTAFF. DNA of the CDR3: TGTGCCAGCAGTTTAAATCAGGGAACAGCTTTCTTT.

The rearrangement joins TRBV28 to TRBJ2-3; D gene ambiguous. The V end was cut by 6 bases, the J end by 1 base, with 11 bases between. There are 14 residues in the CDR3. Per germline, CDR1 MDHEN and CDR2 SYDVKM. The CDR3 loop is CASRRAGGTDTQYF. As DNA, the CDR3 is TGTGCCAGCAGGCGCGCTGGGGGCACAGATACGCAGTATTTT.

This chain joins TRBV5-1 and TRBJ1-5, with D hard to call. Germline CDR1 and CDR2: SGHRS and YFSETQ. V was trimmed by 0 bases and J by 2 bases, leaving 6 bases between them. The CDR3 is 14 residues long. CDR3 nucleotides: TGCGCCAGCAGCTTGGGAGGTGGCAATCAGCCCCAGCATTTT. Its translation: CASSLGGGNQPQHF.

The V gene is TRBV7-8, the J gene TRBJ2-7; TRBD1 matches 8 bases. Germline loops: CDR1 SGHVS, CDR2 FQNEAQ. This CDR3 comprises 16 residues. J lost 4 bases, V lost 2 bases, and 10 bases had no gene match. The CDR3 protein is CASSLSLGQGSYEQYF. The CDR3 bases are TGTGCCAGCAGCTTATCCCTCGGACAGGGCTCGTACGAGCAGTACTTC.

The chain has TRBV6-6 and TRBJ2-2, with 7 nucleotides matching TRBD1. The CDR3 runs 15 residues. In germline, CDR1 is MNHNY, CDR2 SVGAGI (reference sequence). Trimming at V came to 8 bases and at J to 7 bases, leaving 13 bases not matched to a gene. The CDR3 coding sequence is TGTGCCAGCGGCGTATCGGGACAGAAAAACGGGGAGCTGTTTTTT. This sequence encodes CASGVSGQKNGELFF.

This chain joins TRBV7-2 and TRBJ1-2; the D is unclear. The CDR3 is 12 amino acids. The V end lost 1 base, the J end lost 8 bases, and 8 bases lay between the germline ends. Germline V lookup: CDR1 SGHTA, CDR2 FQGNSA. The CDR3: CASSLGGPGYTF. DNA for the CDR3: TGTGCCAGCAGCTTAGGAGGGCCCGGCTACACCTTC. The variable domain in full, completed from reference TRBV7-2 and TRBJ1-2, reads GAGVSQSPSNKVTEKGKDVELRCDPISGHTALYWYRQSLGQGLEFLIYFQGNSAPDKSGLPSDRFSAERTGGSVSTLTIQRTQQEDSAVYLCASSLGGPGYTFGSGTRLTVV.

The chain combines TRBV4-3 with TRBJ2-1; D remains unclear. Germline loops: CDR1 LGHNA, CDR2 YSLEER. The length of the CDR3 is 17 residues. V was shortened by 0 bases and J by 3 bases, with 15 bases between the two germline ends. The chain's CDR3 is CASSQETPGANYNEQFF. In nucleotides, the CDR3 is TGCGCCAGCAGCCAAGAGACCCCTGGAGCGAACTACAATGAGCAGTTCTTC.

The genes are TRBV13 and TRBJ2-7, with D maybe TRBD2 (6 bases). The CDR3 is 15 amino acids. V lost 5 bases, J lost 2 bases, and 16 bases lay in between. CDR1 and CDR2 (germline): PRHDT, FYEKMQ (reference sequence). CDR3 DNA: TGTGCCAGCAGCCATAGCCCGGGACTGGCCTACGAGCAGTACTTC. Translation: CASSHSPGLAYEQYF.

V usage is TRBV5-4 and J usage is TRBJ2-4; D is unclear. Per germline, CDR1 SGHNT and CDR2 YYREEE (reference sequence). V lost 3 bases to trimming and J lost 1 base, with 8 bases between them. The CDR3 sequence is 14 residues long. For the CDR3, the DNA is TGTGCCAGCAGCTCAATGGGGGCCAAAAACATTCAGTACTTC. Translating it yields CASSSMGAKNIQYF.

The chain uses TRBV30 and TRBJ2-7; D is ambiguous. V lost 0 bases and J lost 5, with 5 bases in between. The CDR3 length is 11 residues. Germline CDR1 is GTSNPN and CDR2 is SVGIG (reference sequence). The CDR3 loop reads CAWSVLDEQYF. For the CDR3, the DNA is TGTGCCTGGAGTGTTCTGGACGAGCAGTACTTC. Full variable domain (remainder filled in from reference TRBV30 and TRBJ2-7): SQTIHQWPATLVQPVGSPLSLECTVEGTSNPNLYWYRQAAGRGLQLLFYSVGIGQISSEVPQNLSASRPQDRQFILSSKKLLLSDSGFYLCAWSVLDEQYFGPGTRLTVT.

The J gene is TRBJ1-2, the V gene TRBV9; 9 nucleotides match TRBD1. The V gene end was trimmed by 4 bases and the J gene end by 6 bases; junction bases not matched to a gene: 4. Germline loops: CDR1 SGDLS, CDR2 YYNGEE. This CDR3 region has 13 residues. The CDR3 sequence is CASSPGTGNGYTF. The DNA for the CDR3 is TGTGCCAGCAGCCCAGGGACAGGGAATGGCTACACCTTC.

This sequence joins TRBV6-5 and TRBJ1-1; the D gene is possibly TRBD1 (5 bases). V was shortened by 1 base and J by 5 bases, with 11 bases between the two germline ends. The CDR3 spans 14 residues. CDR1 and CDR2 from the germline V gene are MNHEY and SVGAGI. The CDR3 loop reads CASSYLPGRTEAFF. The CDR3 DNA is TGTGCCAGCAGTTACTTGCCAGGGAGGACTGAAGCTTTCTTT.

The gene calls are TRBV4-2 and TRBJ2-1, with TRBD2 identical over 9 bases. CDR1 and CDR2 from the germline V gene are LGHNA and YNFKEQ. The length of the CDR3 is 16 residues. V gave up 0 bases and J gave up 6 bases; unmatched junction bases: 6. Here the CDR3 reads CASSQDLLAGTNEQFF. The CDR3 DNA reads as TGTGCCAGCAGCCAAGATTTGCTAGCGGGAACCAATGAGCAGTTCTTC.

The V and J genes are TRBV18 and TRBJ2-5; D gene uncertain. The V end was cut by 3 bases, the J end by 5 bases, with 4 bases between. The germline CDR1 and CDR2 sequences are KGHSH and LQKENI. The CDR3 covers 11 residues. CDR3 region: CASSPSETQYF. The CDR3 DNA follows: TGTGCCAGCTCACCCTCGGAGACCCAGTACTTC.

The chain uses TRBV4-2 and TRBJ1-3, with D perhaps matching TRBD1 (6 bases). Germline CDR1 LGHNA, CDR2 YNFKEQ. This CDR3 region has 17 residues. The ends were cut back, 1 base at V and 0 bases at J, with 13 bases in the middle. The CDR3 sequence is CASSQVGRGGSGNTIYF. The CDR3 DNA reads as TGTGCCAGCAGCCAAGTTGGCAGGGGTGGCTCTGGAAACACCATATATTTT.